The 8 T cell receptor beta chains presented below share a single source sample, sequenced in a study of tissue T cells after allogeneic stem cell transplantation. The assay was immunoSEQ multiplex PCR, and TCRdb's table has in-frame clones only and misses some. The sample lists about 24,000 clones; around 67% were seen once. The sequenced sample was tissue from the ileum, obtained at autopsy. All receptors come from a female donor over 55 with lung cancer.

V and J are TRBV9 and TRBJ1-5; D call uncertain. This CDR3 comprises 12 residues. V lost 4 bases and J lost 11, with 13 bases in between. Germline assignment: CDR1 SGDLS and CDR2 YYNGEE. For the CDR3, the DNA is TGTGCCAGCAGCCCCCAGTCCCCCTCCCAGCATTTT. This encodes CASSPQSPSQHF.

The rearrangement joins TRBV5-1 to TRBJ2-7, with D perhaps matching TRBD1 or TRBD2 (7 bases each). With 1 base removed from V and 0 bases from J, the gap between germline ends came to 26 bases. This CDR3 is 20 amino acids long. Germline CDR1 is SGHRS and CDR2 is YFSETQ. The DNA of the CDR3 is TGCGCCAGCAGCTTGTCCTCAGGGGGGGACAGAAAACCAAGCTCCTACGAGCAGTACTTC. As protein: CASSLSSGGDRKPSSYEQYF. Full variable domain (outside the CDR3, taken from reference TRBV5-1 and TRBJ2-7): KAGVTQTPRYLIKTRGQQVTLSCSPISGHRSVSWYQQTPGQGLQFLFEYFSETQRNKGNFPGRFSGRQFSNSRSEMNVSTLELGDSALYLCASSLSSGGDRKPSSYEQYFGPGTRLTVT.

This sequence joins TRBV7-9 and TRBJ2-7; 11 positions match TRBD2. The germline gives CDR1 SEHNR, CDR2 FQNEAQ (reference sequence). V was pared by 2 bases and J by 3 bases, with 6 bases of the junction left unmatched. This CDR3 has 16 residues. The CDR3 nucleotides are TGTGCCAGCAGCTTAACGGTAGCGGGGGGGATCTACGAGCAGTACTTC. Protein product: CASSLTVAGGIYEQYF.

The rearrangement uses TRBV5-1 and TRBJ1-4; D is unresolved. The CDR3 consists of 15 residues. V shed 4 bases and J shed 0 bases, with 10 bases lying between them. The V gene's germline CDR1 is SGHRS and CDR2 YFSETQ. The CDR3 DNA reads TGCGCCAGCAGCCCGGGCGGTTCAACTAATGAAAAACTGTTTTTT. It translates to CASSPGGSTNEKLFF. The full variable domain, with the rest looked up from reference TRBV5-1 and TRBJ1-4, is KAGVTQTPRYLIKTRGQQVTLSCSPISGHRSVSWYQQTPGQGLQFLFEYFSETQRNKGNFPGRFSGRQFSNSRSEMNVSTLELGDSALYLCASSPGGSTNEKLFFGSGTQLSVL.

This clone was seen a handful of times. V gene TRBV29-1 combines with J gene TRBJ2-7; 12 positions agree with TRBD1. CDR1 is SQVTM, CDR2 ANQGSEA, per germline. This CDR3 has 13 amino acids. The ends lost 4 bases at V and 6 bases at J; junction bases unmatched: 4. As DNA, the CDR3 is TGCAGCGTTGGCCGGGACAGGGGGCCCGAGCAGTACTTC. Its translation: CSVGRDRGPEQYF.

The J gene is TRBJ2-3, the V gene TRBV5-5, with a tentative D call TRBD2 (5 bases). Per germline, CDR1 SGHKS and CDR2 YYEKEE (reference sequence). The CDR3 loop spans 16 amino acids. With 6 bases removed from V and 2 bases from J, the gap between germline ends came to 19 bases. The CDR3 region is CASKKRGSDYTDTQYF. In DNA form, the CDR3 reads TGTGCCAGCAAAAAACGGGGTAGCGACTACACAGATACGCAGTATTTT.

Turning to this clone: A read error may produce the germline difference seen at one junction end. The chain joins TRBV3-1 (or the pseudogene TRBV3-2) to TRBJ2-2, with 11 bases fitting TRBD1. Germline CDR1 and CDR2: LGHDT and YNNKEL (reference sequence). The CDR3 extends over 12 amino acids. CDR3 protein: CASSQGTGGLFF. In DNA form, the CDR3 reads TGTGCCAGCAGCCAGGGGACAGGGGGGCTGTTTTTT.

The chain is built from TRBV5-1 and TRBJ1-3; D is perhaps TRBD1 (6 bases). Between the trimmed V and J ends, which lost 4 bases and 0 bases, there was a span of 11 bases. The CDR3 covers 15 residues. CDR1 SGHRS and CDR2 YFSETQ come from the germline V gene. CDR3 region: CASSPTGISGNTIYF. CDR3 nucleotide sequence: TGCGCCAGCAGCCCGACAGGCATCTCTGGAAACACCATATATTTT. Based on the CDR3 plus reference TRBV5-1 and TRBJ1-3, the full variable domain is KAGVTQTPRYLIKTRGQQVTLSCSPISGHRSVSWYQQTPGQGLQFLFEYFSETQRNKGNFPGRFSGRQFSNSRSEMNVSTLELGDSALYLCASSPTGISGNTIYFGEGSWLTVV.